Listed here is a single T cell receptor beta chain. The target antigen is unknown. The sample belongs to a study of T cell repertoires in cytomegalovirus infection. About the study: Selected CMV epitopes included recently identified HLA-C-restricted ones as well as well-studied HLA-B-restricted ones. It was the public TCR beta signatures that indicated both CMV infection and matching HLA type.

TCRdb fed the reads into MiXCR, producing one record per CDR3 protein. The sample shows hundreds of thousands of distinct CDR3 sequences, roughly a third of them seen only once. The J segment lost 7 bases and the V segment lost 4 bases, leaving 4 bases of the junction unmatched. Germline V lookup: CDR1 MNHEY, CDR2 SVGAGI. This CDR3 spans 14 amino acids. Whole-study findings and limits: The response measured ex vivo was dominated by TCR beta clonotypes (HLA-C-restricted and CMV-specific). Cumulated frequencies of public TCR beta families served to identify carriers of CMV plus the relevant HLA.

V gene TRBV6-5 combines with J gene TRBJ2-1, with TRBD2 matching 10 bases. The origin of this receptor is a human donor in good health (CMV status not recorded). Some clones in this sample may be carry-over from other donors' samples. Sequencing was performed on cultured PBMCs, taken from culture after CMV antigen stimulation. Here the CDR3 reads CASSSSGSRNEQFF. The CDR3 nucleotides read TGTGCCAGCAGTTCTAGCGGGAGTCGTAATGAGCAGTTCTTC.